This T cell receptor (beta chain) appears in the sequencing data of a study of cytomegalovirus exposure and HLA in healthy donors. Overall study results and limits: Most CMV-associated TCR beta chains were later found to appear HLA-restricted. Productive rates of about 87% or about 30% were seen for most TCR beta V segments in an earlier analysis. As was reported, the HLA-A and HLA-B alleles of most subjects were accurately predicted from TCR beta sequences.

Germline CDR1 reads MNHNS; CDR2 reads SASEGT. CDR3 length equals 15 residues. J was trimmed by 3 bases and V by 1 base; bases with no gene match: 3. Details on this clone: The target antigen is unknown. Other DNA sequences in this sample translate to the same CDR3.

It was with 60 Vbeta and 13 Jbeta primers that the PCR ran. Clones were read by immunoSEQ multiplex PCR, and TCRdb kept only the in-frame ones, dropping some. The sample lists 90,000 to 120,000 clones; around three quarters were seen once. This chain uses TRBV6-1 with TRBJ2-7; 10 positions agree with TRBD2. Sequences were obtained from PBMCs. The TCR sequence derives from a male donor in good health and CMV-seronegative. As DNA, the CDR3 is TGTGCCAGCAGTGAAGGGCTAGCGGGAGTCTACGAGCAGTACTTC. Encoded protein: CASSEGLAGVYEQYF.